This section outlines one T cell receptor beta chain sequence together with its context. Version v3.0 of the immunoSEQ assay ran at survey level. Method: immunoSEQ multiplex PCR; TCRdb's copy keeps in-frame clones and lacks some. The table includes about 25,000 clones, 65% to 85% detected once. The sample is drawn from a study of long-term antiretroviral therapy in people with HIV. The germline gives CDR1 SGDLS, CDR2 YYNGEE. The CDR3 runs to 14 residues. V lost 3 bases, J lost 11 bases, and 11 bases stayed unmatched. The sequenced sample was unsorted PBMCs, obtained approximately 4.1 years after starting antiretroviral therapy. This TCR was recovered from a man aged 25 to 45 with HIV. The rearrangement links TRBV9 to TRBJ2-1; 7 bases map to TRBD2. The CDR3 here is CASSEGGVRVQQFF. Here the CDR3 DNA reads TGTGCCAGCAGCGAGGGAGGGGTGAGGGTGCAGCAGTTCTTC. Looking up the rest from reference TRBV9 and TRBJ2-1 gives the full variable domain: DSGVTQTPKHLITATGQRVTLRCSPRSGDLSVYWYQQSLDQGLQFLIQYYNGEERAKGNILERFSAQQFPDLHSELNLSSLELGDSALYFCASSEGGVRVQQFFGPGTRLTVL.